Each of the 22 T cell receptor beta chains below was sequenced from the same sample in a study of cytomegalovirus exposure and HLA in healthy donors. PCR primers comprised 60 Vbeta and 13 Jbeta primers. Repertoires were generated with immunoSEQ multiplex PCR, while TCRdb's copy carries only in-frame clones and drops some. This sample carries 70,000 to 95,000 clones, 80% to 90% of them seen once, and the ten largest clones take around 5.6%. The specimen was PBMCs. The receptors were gathered from a woman under 30 in good health and CMV-seropositive.

The genes are TRBV5-4 and TRBJ2-1; 11 bases map to TRBD2. Germline-derived CDR1 and CDR2 are SGHNT and YYREEE (reference sequence). Losses at the gene ends were 3 bases for V and 9 bases for J; bases not matched to a gene: 17. The CDR3 totals 18 residues. For the CDR3, the DNA is TGTGCCAGCAGCTCCCCTCCGGGACTAGCGGAACCAAGGGGTGAGCAGTTCTTC. It codes for CASSSPPGLAEPRGEQFF.

The genes are TRBV27 and TRBJ2-7; D possibly corresponds to TRBD2 (6 bases). This CDR3 is 17 amino acids long. From germline, CDR1 is MNHEY and CDR2 SMNVEV (reference sequence). The V and J ends lost 2 bases and 0 bases respectively, with 17 bases between them. CDR3 coding DNA: TGTGCCAGCAGTTTAAGGCCCCCCGGGGGTACCTCCTACGAGCAGTACTTC. It is translated as CASSLRPPGGTSYEQYF.

The chain is built from TRBV10-1 and TRBJ2-3; D gene uncertain. This CDR3 region has 14 residues. Deletions cut 5 bases from V and 0 bases from J, with 9 bases between. Germline CDR1 and CDR2: WNHNN and SYGVQD (reference sequence). The CDR3 reads CASSRTPSTDTQYF. Written as DNA, the CDR3 is TGCGCCAGCAGTCGAACTCCCAGCACAGATACGCAGTATTTT.

The chain employs TRBV6-5 and TRBJ1-4; no firm D call. V was clipped by 6 bases and J by 6 bases, with 14 bases between them. The length of the CDR3 is 14 residues. CDR1 and CDR2 from the germline V gene are MNHEY and SVGAGI. The CDR3 spells CASRDSGWDEKLFF. The CDR3 DNA follows: TGTGCCAGCAGGGACTCAGGATGGGATGAAAAACTGTTTTTT.

This clone was observed a few times. This chain joins TRBV7-6 and TRBJ1-4; TRBD1 aligns across 10 bases. CDR3 length: 14 amino acids. The V gene end was trimmed by 5 bases and the J gene end by 5 bases; junction bases not matched to a gene: 2. Germline CDR1 SGHVS, CDR2 FNYEAQ. The CDR3 protein is CASSVGQGNEKLFF. CDR3 nucleotides: TGTGCCAGCAGCGTGGGACAGGGGAATGAAAAACTGTTTTTT.

The V gene is TRBV6-1, the J gene TRBJ1-1; D gene ambiguous. Germline V gives CDR1 MNHNS, CDR2 SASEGT. Trimming stripped 2 bases from V and 11 bases from J, with 18 bases between. The CDR3 runs 14 residues. CDR3 protein: CASSEMSRPGRAFF. Here the CDR3 DNA reads TGTGCCAGCAGTGAAATGTCTCGGCCGGGGAGGGCTTTCTTT.

The chain is built from TRBV27 and TRBJ1-5, with a possible D match to TRBD1 (6 bases). CDR1 is MNHEY and CDR2 is SMNVEV in the germline V gene (reference sequence). The ends were cut back, 8 bases at V and 6 bases at J, with 14 bases in the middle. The CDR3 has 13 amino acids. The CDR3 reads CASAYRERQPQHF. The CDR3 nucleotides read TGTGCCAGCGCTTACAGGGAACGTCAGCCCCAGCATTTT.

V is TRBV6-1 and J is TRBJ2-1, with 7 positions matching TRBD2. CDR1 MNHNS and CDR2 SASEGT come from the germline V gene. There are 15 residues in the CDR3. V was pared by 6 bases and J by 0 bases, with 5 bases of the junction left unmatched. DNA of the CDR3: TGTGCCAGCAGCCGCGGGAGTAGCTCCTACAATGAGCAGTTCTTC. It encodes CASSRGSSSYNEQFF.

This chain joins TRBV6-4 and TRBJ1-6, with TRBD1 matching 7 bases. The CDR3 sequence is 14 residues long. CDR1 is MRHNA and CDR2 is SNTAGT in the germline V gene. The V gene end was trimmed by 4 bases and the J gene end by 5 bases; junction bases not matched to a gene: 2. CDR3: CASSAGTDNSPLHF. For the CDR3, the DNA is TGTGCCAGCAGTGCCGGGACAGATAATTCACCCCTCCACTTT.

The chain is built from TRBV19 and TRBJ2-1, with a possible D match to TRBD2 (5 bases). The V end lost 0 bases, the J end lost 6 bases, and 6 bases lay between the germline ends. Germline CDR1 LNHDA, CDR2 SQIVND (reference sequence). The CDR3 spans 13 residues. The CDR3 region is CASSIDRGNEQFF. As DNA, the CDR3 is TGTGCCAGTAGTATAGATCGGGGCAATGAGCAGTTCTTC. The full variable domain, in which reference TRBV19 and TRBJ2-1 provide the parts outside the CDR3, is DGGITQSPKYLFRKEGQNVTLSCEQNLNHDAMYWYRQDPGQGLRLIYYSQIVNDFQKGDIAEGYSVSREKKESFPLTVTSAQKNPTAFYLCASSIDRGNEQFFGPGTRLTVL.

This chain links TRBV4-1 with TRBJ2-1, with 12 bases fitting TRBD2. Germline V gives CDR1 MGHRA, CDR2 YSYEKL. This CDR3 is built from 17 residues. V dropped 3 bases and J dropped 6; count of bases not matched to a gene: 9. DNA for the CDR3: TGCGCCAGCAGCCACCCTAGCGGGAGGGCCTCACTCAATGAGCAGTTCTTC. It yields the protein CASSHPSGRASLNEQFF.

J is TRBJ2-7 and V is TRBV7-8; the match to TRBD2 covers 11 bases. Germline CDR1 SGHVS, CDR2 FQNEAQ. V dropped 5 bases and J dropped 9; count of bases not matched to a gene: 9. CDR3 length: 14 residues. The CDR3 loop reads CASSPMGLAVAQYF. As DNA, the CDR3 is TGTGCCAGCAGCCCCATGGGACTAGCGGTCGCGCAGTACTTC.

J is TRBJ2-1 and V is TRBV5-1; D is unclear. Trimming cost V 0 bases and J 0 bases, with 7 bases left between them. CDR1 is SGHRS, CDR2 YFSETQ, per germline. CDR3 length equals 15 residues. CDR3 protein: CASSLALLSYNEQFF. Written as DNA, the CDR3 is TGCGCCAGCAGCTTGGCACTTCTCTCCTACAATGAGCAGTTCTTC.

This chain links TRBV7-9 with TRBJ1-3, with D perhaps matching TRBD1 (6 bases). The length of the CDR3 is 15 residues. Per the germline V gene, CDR1 is SEHNR and CDR2 is FQNEAQ (reference sequence). V was clipped by 5 bases and J by 6 bases, with 17 bases between them. The chain's CDR3 is CASSTPNRELNTIYF. The CDR3 bases are TGTGCCAGCAGCACGCCCAACAGGGAGTTAAACACCATATATTTT.

This chain links TRBV28 with TRBJ2-7; 9 bases map to TRBD1. The CDR3 has 15 amino acids. Germline V gene sequence: CDR1 MDHEN, CDR2 SYDVKM. Trimming removed 3 bases from V and 3 bases from J; junction bases left unmatched: 6. The CDR3 DNA sequence: TGTGCCAGCAGTTTTGGGACAGGGAACGACTACGAGCAGTACTTC. Protein sequence: CASSFGTGNDYEQYF.

About this clone itself: Different DNA sequences within this sample yield the same CDR3. V and J are TRBV9 and TRBJ2-6; no clear D. CDR3 length equals 14 residues. Germline V gene lookup returns CDR1 SGDLS and CDR2 YYNGEE. Trimming left V 3 bases short and J 0 bases short, with 4 bases between. CDR3 loop: CASSAVSGANVLTF. In nucleotides, the CDR3 is TGTGCCAGCAGCGCAGTCTCTGGGGCCAACGTCCTGACTTTC.

The chain couples TRBV29-1 to TRBJ1-1; D remains unclear. The length of the CDR3 is 11 residues. Germline CDR1 and CDR2: SQVTM and ANQGSEA. CDR3 in DNA: TGCATAGGGCTGCGGGGCACTGAAGCTTTCTTT. This codes for CIGLRGTEAFF. Together with reference TRBV29-1 and TRBJ1-1, the CDR3 gives the full variable domain: SAVISQKPSRDICQRGTSLTIQCQVDSQVTMMFWYRQQPGQSLTLIATANQGSEATYESGFVIDKFPISRPNLTFSTLTVSNMSPEDSSIYLCIGLRGTEAFFGQGTRLTVV.

The DNA of the CDR3 is TGTGCCATCAAAGCCGAGATGTACACTGAAGCTTTCTTT. This encodes CAIKAEMYTEAFF. The V gene is TRBV10-3, the J gene TRBJ1-1; D remains ambiguous. The germline V and J ends were trimmed by 7 bases and 3 bases, with 12 bases remaining between them. The CDR3 length is 13 residues. Per germline, CDR1 ENHRY and CDR2 SYGVKD.

V usage is TRBV5-1 and J usage is TRBJ2-7; 7 bases are shared with TRBD1. Trimming cost V 4 bases and J 4 bases; bases outside gene matches: 14. The CDR3 length is 16 residues. In germline, CDR1 is SGHRS, CDR2 YFSETQ. As DNA, the CDR3 is TGCGCCAGCAGCGAACAGGGGCTTTACGAGGGGTACGAGCAGTACTTC. Its translation is CASSEQGLYEGYEQYF. Full variable domain (remainder filled in from reference TRBV5-1 and TRBJ2-7): KAGVTQTPRYLIKTRGQQVTLSCSPISGHRSVSWYQQTPGQGLQFLFEYFSETQRNKGNFPGRFSGRQFSNSRSEMNVSTLELGDSALYLCASSEQGLYEGYEQYFGPGTRLTVT.

V is TRBV7-9 and J is TRBJ2-2; D is possibly TRBD2 (6 bases). Germline V gene lookup returns CDR1 SEHNR and CDR2 FQNEAQ (reference sequence). V lost 4 bases and J lost 5, with 14 bases in between. The CDR3 has 15 residues. DNA of the CDR3: TGTGCCAGCAGCTCCGTGGGGGGAGAGACCGGGGAGCTGTTTTTT. It specifies CASSSVGGETGELFF.

A single count supports this clone. The chain uses TRBV7-2 and TRBJ2-5; D gene unclear. Germline values: CDR1 SGHTA, CDR2 FQGNSA. The CDR3 length is 12 residues. V lost 5 bases to trimming and J lost 5 bases, with 9 bases between them. The DNA for the CDR3 is TGTGCCAGCAGCCTCACGAGGGAGACCCAGTACTTC. This sequence encodes CASSLTRETQYF.

A single count supports this clone. The J gene is TRBJ1-2, the V gene TRBV6-5; perhaps TRBD1 as D (6 bases). This CDR3 has 16 amino acids. Germline CDR1 is MNHEY and CDR2 is SVGAGI. The V end was cut by 0 bases, the J end by 5 bases, with 16 bases between. The CDR3 DNA is TGTGCCAGCAGTTACTCGTTCCTGGGGACAAATTATGGCTACACCTTC. It yields the protein CASSYSFLGTNYGYTF.